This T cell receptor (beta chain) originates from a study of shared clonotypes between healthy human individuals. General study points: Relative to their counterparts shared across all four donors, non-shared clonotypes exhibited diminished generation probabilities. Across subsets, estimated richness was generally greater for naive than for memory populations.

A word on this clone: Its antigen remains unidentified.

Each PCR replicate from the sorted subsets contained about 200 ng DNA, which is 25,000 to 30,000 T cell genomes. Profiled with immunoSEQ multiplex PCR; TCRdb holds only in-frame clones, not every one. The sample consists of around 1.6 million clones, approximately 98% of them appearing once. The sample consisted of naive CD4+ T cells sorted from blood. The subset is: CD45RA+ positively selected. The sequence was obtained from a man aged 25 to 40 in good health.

In nucleotides, the CDR3 is TGTGCCAGCAGCTTAAAATACGAGCAGTACTTC. Its protein is CASSLKYEQYF. The genes are TRBV7-8 and TRBJ2-7; no definite D call. Between the trimmed V and J ends, which lost 2 bases and 4 bases, there was a span of 3 bases. The germline V gene has CDR1 SGHVS and CDR2 FQNEAQ. The CDR3 spans 11 residues.